A selection of T cell receptor beta chains follows, all from one sample in a study of blood T cell repertoires in COVID-19. Repertoires were generated with immunoSEQ multiplex PCR, while TCRdb's copy carries only in-frame clones and drops some. The table includes 400,000 to 450,000 clones, around 86% detected once. The specimen sequenced was peripheral blood. The receptors derive from a woman in her twenties or thirties with active or convalescent COVID-19. CDR3s include the opening cysteine and the closing phenylalanine or tryptophan. The order of the fields is J gene, V gene, CDR3 protein.

TRBJ1-1,TRBV19,CASRGQGLWAEAFF
TRBJ1-5,TRBV30,CAWSIYQGQPQHF
TRBJ2-5,TRBV5-1,CASSLASGGGETQYF
TRBJ1-1,TRBV7-2,CASSWRQLMNTEAFF
TRBJ1-1,TRBV29-1,CSVKQNRGINTEAFF
TRBJ2-6,TRBV6-5,CATRRRSGANVLTF
TRBJ2-2,TRBV18,CASSPGLHTGELFF
TRBJ2-2,TRBV2,CASSEYVAGGYPGELFF
TRBJ1-1,TRBV10-1,CASTQSTGNTEAFF
TRBJ1-1,TRBV5-1,CASSGETGMNTEAFF
TRBJ2-1,TRBV29-1,CSVEESSGRISNEQFF
TRBJ1-6,TRBV28,CASSLKGRQGAWNSPLHF
TRBJ1-4,TRBV6-1,CASSEPSGGGFNEKLFF
TRBJ1-5,TRBV5-6,CASSLEGFNQPQHF
TRBJ1-1,TRBV5-1,CASSPRLMNTEAFF
TRBJ2-4,TRBV6-6,CASSYRAGSAKNIQYF
TRBJ1-4,TRBV12-5,CASGTDTFSTNEKLFF
TRBJ1-3,TRBV19,CASSILQGYSGNTIYF
TRBJ1-1,TRBV25-1,CASSAIGPGGAFF
TRBJ2-1,TRBV5-6,CASSLGASGNYNEQFF
TRBJ2-6,TRBV19,CASKWPGANVLTF
TRBJ1-3,TRBV18,CASSPPEKTGRAPGNTIYF
TRBJ2-3,TRBV18,CASSPLERTDTQYF